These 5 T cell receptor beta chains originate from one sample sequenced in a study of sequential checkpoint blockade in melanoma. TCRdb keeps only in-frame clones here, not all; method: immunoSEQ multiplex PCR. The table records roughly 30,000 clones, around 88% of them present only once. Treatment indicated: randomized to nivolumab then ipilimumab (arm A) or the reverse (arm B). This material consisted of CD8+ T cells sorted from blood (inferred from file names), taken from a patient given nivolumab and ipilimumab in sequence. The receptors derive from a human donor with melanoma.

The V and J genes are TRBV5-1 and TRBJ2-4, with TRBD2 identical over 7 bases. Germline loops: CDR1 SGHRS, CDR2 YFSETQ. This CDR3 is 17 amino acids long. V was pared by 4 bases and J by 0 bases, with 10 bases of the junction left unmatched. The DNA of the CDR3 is TGCGCCAGCAGCCCATCGCGGGGGATTATAGCCAAAAACATTCAGTACTTC. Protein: CASSPSRGIIAKNIQYF.

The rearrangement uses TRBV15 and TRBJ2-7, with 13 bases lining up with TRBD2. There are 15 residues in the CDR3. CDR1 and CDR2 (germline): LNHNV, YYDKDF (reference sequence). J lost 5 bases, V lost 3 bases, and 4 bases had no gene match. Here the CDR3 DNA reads TGTGCCACCAGCAGGACTAGCGGGGGGTTCAACGAGCAGTACTTC. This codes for CATSRTSGGFNEQYF.

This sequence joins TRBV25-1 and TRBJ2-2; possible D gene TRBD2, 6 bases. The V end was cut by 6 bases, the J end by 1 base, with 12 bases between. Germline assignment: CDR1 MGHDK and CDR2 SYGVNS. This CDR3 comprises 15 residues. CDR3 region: CASSPWGENTGELFF. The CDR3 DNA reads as TGTGCCAGCAGCCCCTGGGGGGAGAACACCGGGGAGCTGTTTTTT. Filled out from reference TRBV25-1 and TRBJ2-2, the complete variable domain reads EADIYQTPRYLVIGTGKKITLECSQTMGHDKMYWYQQDPGMELHLIHYSYGVNSTEKGDLSSESTVSRIRTEHFPLTLESARPSHTSQYLCASSPWGENTGELFFGEGSRLTVL.

CDR3 amino acids: CASSLGQGSHGYTF. CDR3 DNA sequence: TGTGCCAGCAGCTTGGGACAGGGTAGCCATGGCTACACCTTC. The V call is TRBV7-9, the J call TRBJ1-2, with 9 bases aligning to TRBD1. V lost 3 bases to trimming and J lost 6 bases; unmatched junction nucleotides: 5. CDR1 is SEHNR, CDR2 FQNEAQ, per germline (reference sequence). CDR3 length equals 14 residues.

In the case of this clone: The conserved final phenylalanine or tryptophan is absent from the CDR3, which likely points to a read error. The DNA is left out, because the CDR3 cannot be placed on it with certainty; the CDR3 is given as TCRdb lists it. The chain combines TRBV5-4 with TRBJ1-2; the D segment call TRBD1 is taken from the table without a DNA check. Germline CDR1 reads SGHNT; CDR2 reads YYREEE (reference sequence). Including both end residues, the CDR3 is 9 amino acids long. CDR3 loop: CASSLTGRV.